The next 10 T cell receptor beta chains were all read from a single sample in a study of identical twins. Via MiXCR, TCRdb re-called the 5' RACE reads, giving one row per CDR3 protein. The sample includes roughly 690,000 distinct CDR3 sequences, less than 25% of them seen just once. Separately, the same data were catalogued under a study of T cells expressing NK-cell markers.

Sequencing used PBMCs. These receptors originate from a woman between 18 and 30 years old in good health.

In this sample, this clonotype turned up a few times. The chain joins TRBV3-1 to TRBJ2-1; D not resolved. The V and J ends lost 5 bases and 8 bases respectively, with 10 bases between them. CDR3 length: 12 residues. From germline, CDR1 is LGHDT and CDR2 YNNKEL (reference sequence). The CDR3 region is CASSSADDEQFF. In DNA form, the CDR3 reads TGTGCCAGCAGCTCCGCGGACGATGAGCAGTTCTTC.

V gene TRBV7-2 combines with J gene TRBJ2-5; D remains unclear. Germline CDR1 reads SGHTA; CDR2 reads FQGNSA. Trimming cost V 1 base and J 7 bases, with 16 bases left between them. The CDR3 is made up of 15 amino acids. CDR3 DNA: TGTGCCAGCAGCTTAGTTGCTAGAACTGCCGGGACCCAGTACTTC. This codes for CASSLVARTAGTQYF.

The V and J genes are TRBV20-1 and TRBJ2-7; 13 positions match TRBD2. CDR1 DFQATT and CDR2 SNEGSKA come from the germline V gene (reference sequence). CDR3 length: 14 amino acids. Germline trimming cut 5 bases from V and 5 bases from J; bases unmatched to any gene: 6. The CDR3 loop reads CSAGGLAGSHEQYF. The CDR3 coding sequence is TGCAGTGCTGGGGGACTAGCGGGATCCCACGAGCAGTACTTC.

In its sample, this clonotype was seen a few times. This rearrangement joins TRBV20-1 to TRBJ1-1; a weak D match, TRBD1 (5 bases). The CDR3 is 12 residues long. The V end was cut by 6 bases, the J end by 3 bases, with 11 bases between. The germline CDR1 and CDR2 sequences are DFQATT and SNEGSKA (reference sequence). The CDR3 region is CSAFIGDTEAFF. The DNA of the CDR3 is TGCAGTGCCTTTATAGGGGACACTGAAGCTTTCTTT.

CDR3 protein: CASSVDSGIYGYTF. CDR3 in DNA: TGTGCCAGCAGCGTAGACTCAGGGATCTATGGCTACACCTTC. The rearrangement uses TRBV9 and TRBJ1-2; a possible D gene is TRBD1 (5 bases). This CDR3 is built from 14 residues. V lost 0 bases and J 4 bases, leaving 10 bases between the germline ends. Per the germline V gene, CDR1 is SGDLS and CDR2 is YYNGEE.

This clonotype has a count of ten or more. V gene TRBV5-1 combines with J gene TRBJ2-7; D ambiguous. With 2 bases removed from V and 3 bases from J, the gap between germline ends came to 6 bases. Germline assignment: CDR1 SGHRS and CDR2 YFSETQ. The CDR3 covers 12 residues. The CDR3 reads CASSLDDYEQYF. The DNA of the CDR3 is TGCGCCAGCAGCTTAGACGACTACGAGCAGTACTTC.

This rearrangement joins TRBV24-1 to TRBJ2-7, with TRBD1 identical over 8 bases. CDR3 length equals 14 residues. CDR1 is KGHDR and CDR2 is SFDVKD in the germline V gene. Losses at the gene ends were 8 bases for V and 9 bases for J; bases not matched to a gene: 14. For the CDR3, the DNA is TGTGCCACCAAGAAACAGGGGGACCTTCTGTGGCAGTACTTC. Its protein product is CATKKQGDLLWQYF.

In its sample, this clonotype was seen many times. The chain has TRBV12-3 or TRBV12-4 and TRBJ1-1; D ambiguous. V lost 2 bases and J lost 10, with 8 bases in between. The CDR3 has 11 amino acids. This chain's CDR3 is CASSLSIGAFF. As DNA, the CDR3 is TGTGCCAGCAGTTTAAGTATTGGAGCTTTCTTT.

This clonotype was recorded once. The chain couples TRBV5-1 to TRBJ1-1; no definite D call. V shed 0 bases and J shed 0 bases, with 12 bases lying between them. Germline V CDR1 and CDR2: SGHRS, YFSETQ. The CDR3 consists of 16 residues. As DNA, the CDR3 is TGCGCCAGCAGCTTGGGGGTTGGGCTCATGAACACTGAAGCTTTCTTT. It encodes CASSLGVGLMNTEAFF.

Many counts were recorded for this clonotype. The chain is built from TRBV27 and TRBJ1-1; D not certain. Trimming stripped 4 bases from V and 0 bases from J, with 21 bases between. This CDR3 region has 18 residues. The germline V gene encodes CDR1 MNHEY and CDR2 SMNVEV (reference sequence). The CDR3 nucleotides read TGTGCCAGCAGTTATAGGGCAGGAGACCTTCCCATGAACACTGAAGCTTTCTTT. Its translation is CASSYRAGDLPMNTEAFF.